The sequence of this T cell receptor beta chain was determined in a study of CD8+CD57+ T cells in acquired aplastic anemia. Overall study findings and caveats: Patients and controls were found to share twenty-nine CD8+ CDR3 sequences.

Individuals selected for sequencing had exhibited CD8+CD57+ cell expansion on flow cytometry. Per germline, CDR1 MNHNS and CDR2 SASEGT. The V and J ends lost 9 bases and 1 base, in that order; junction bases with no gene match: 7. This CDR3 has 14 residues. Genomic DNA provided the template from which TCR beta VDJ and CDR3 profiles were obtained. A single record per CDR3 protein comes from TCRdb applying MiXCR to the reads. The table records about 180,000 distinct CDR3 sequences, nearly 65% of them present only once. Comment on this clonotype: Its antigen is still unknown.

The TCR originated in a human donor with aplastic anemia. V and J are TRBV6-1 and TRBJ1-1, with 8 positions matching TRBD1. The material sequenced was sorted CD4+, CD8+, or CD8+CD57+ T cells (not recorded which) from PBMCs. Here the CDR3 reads CASEIGTGNTEAFF. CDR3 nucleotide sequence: TGTGCCAGTGAGATCGGGACAGGGAACACTGAAGCTTTCTTT.